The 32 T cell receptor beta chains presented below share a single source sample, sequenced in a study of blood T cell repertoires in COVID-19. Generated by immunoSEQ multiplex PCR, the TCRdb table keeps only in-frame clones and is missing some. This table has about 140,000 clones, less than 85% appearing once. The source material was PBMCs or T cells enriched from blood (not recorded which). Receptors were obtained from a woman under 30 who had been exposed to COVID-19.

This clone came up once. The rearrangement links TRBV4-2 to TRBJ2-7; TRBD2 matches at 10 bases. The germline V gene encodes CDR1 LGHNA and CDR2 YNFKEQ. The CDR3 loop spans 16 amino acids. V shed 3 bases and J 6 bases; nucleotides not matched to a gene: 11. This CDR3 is CASSQSSSSGRLEQYF. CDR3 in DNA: TGTGCCAGCAGCCAGTCGTCCAGTAGCGGGAGGCTCGAGCAGTACTTC.

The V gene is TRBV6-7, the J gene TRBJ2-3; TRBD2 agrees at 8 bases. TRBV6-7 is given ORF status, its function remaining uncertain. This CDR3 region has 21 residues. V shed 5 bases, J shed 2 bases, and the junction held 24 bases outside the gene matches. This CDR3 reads CASSPHPSGSGLGDFTDTQYF. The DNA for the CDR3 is TGTGCCAGCAGTCCCCATCCCTCTGGTTCGGGACTAGGGGATTTCACAGATACGCAGTATTTT.

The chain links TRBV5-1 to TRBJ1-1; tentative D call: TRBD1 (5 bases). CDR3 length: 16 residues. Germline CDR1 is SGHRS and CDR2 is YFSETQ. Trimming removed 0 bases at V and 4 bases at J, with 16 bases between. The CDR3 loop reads CASSLAGRGGSTEAFF. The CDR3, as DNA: TGCGCCAGCAGCTTGGCCGGGAGGGGTGGTAGCACTGAAGCTTTCTTT.

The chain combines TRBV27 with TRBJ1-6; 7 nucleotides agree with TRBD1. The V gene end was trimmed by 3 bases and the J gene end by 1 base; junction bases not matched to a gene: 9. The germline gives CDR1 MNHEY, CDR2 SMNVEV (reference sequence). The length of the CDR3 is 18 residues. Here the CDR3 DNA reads TGTGCCAGCAGTTTCAGACCGGGACAGAGGTCCTATAATTCACCCCTCCACTTT. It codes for CASSFRPGQRSYNSPLHF.

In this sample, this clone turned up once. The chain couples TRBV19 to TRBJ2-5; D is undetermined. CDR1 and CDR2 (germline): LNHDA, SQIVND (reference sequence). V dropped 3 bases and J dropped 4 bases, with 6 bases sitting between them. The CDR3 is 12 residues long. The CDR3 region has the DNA TGTGCCAGTAGTATGAGGTCAGAGACCCAGTACTTC. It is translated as CASSMRSETQYF.

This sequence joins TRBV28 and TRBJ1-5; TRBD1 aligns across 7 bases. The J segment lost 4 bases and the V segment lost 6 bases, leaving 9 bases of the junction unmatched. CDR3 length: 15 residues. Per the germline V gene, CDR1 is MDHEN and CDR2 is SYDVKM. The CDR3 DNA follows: TGTGCCAGCAGGAACCCCAGGGGGATAAATCAGCCCCAGCATTTT. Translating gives CASRNPRGINQPQHF.

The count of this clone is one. CDR3 DNA sequence: TGTGCCAGCTCACCACCAAATACACTCGGGAGGACTGAAGCTTTCTTT. Translated: CASSPPNTLGRTEAFF. The genes are TRBV18 and TRBJ1-1; D remains unclear. Germline-derived CDR1 and CDR2 are KGHSH and LQKENI. V was clipped by 0 bases and J by 5 bases, with 16 bases between them. The CDR3 has 16 amino acids.

The CDR3 DNA reads TGCGCCAGCAGCCCCGAGCGGATCCTTTCGGGGGATACGCAGTATTTT. Translating it yields CASSPERILSGDTQYF. The chain is built from TRBV4-1 and TRBJ2-3, with D perhaps TRBD2 (5 bases). The CDR3 totals 16 residues. V was clipped by 4 bases and J by 6 bases, with 20 bases between them. In germline, CDR1 is MGHRA, CDR2 YSYEKL.

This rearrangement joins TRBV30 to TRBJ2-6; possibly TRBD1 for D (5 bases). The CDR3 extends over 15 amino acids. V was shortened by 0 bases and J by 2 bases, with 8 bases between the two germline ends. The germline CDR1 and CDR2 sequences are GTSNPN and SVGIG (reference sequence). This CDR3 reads CAWSVKGAGANVLTF. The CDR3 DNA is TGTGCCTGGAGTGTGAAAGGGGCTGGGGCCAACGTCCTGACTTTC.

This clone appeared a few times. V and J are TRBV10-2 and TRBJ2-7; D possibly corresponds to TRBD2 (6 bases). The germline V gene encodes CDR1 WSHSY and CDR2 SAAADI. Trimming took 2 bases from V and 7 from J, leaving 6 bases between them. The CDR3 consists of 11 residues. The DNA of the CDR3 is TGCGCCAGCAGTGAGAGCGGGGAGCAGTACTTC. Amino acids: CASSESGEQYF.

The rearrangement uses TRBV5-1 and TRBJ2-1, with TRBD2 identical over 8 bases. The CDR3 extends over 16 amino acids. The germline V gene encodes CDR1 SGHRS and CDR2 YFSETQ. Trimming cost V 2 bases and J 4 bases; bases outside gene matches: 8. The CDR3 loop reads CASSFQSGRAYNEQFF. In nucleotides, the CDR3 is TGCGCCAGCAGCTTTCAAAGCGGGAGAGCTTACAATGAGCAGTTCTTC.

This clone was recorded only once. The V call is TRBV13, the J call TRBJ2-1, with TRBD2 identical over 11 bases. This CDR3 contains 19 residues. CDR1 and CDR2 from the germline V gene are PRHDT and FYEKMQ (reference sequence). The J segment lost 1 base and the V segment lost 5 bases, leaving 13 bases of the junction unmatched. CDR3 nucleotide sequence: TGTGCCAGCAGCCCCAATTTGGTAGCGGGAGGGATATCCTACAATGAGCAGTTCTTC. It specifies CASSPNLVAGGISYNEQFF.

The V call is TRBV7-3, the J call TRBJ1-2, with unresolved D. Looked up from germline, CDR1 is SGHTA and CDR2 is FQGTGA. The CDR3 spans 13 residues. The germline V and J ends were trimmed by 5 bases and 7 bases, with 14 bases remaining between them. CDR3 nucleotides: TGTGCCAGCAGCACCGACCGTGGCGGTGGCTACACCTTC. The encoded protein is CASSTDRGGGYTF.

CDR3 residues: CASSLGFAGGALDEQYF. As DNA, the CDR3 is TGTGCCAGCAGTTTGGGTTTTGCGGGAGGGGCCTTGGACGAGCAGTACTTC. The rearrangement links TRBV28 to TRBJ2-7; 9 bases match TRBD2. The CDR3 loop spans 17 amino acids. Trimming at V came to 3 bases and at J to 5 bases, leaving 14 bases not matched to a gene. CDR1 and CDR2 (germline): MDHEN, SYDVKM.

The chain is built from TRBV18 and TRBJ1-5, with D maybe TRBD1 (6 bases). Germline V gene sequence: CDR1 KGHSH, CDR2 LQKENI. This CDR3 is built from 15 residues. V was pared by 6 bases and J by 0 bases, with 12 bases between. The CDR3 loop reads CASSPDSNSNQPQHF. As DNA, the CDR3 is TGTGCCAGCTCCCCGGACAGTAATAGCAATCAGCCCCAGCATTTT.

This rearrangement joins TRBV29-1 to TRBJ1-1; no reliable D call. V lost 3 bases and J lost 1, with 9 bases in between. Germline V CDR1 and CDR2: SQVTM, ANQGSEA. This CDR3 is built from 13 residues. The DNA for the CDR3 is TGCAGCGTTGAGCGGCGGGCGAACACTGAAGCTTTCTTT. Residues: CSVERRANTEAFF. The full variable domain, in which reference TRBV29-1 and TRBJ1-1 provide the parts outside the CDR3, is SAVISQKPSRDICQRGTSLTIQCQVDSQVTMMFWYRQQPGQSLTLIATANQGSEATYESGFVIDKFPISRPNLTFSTLTVSNMSPEDSSIYLCSVERRANTEAFFGQGTRLTVV.

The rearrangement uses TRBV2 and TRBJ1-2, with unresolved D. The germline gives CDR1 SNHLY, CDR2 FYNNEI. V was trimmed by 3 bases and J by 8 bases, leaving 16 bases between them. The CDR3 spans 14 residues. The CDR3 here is CASSEDGGWFGYTF. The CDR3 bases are TGTGCCAGCAGTGAGGACGGAGGCTGGTTCGGCTACACCTTC.

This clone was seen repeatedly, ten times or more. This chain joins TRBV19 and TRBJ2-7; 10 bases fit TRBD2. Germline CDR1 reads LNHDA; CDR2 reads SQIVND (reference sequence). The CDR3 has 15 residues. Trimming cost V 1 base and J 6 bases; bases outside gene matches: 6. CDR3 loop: CASSIGAGGPVEQYF. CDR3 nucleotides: TGTGCCAGTAGTATAGGAGCGGGAGGGCCGGTCGAGCAGTACTTC.

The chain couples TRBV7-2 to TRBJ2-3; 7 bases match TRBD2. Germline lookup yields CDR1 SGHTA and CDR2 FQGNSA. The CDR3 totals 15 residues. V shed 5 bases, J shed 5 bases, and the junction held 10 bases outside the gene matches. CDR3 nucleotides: TGTGCCAGCAGCGCACAGGCACTAGCGTTAGATACGCAGTATTTT. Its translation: CASSAQALALDTQYF. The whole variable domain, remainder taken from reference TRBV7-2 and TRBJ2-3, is GAGVSQSPSNKVTEKGKDVELRCDPISGHTALYWYRQSLGQGLEFLIYFQGNSAPDKSGLPSDRFSAERTGGSVSTLTIQRTQQEDSAVYLCASSAQALALDTQYFGPGTRLTVL.

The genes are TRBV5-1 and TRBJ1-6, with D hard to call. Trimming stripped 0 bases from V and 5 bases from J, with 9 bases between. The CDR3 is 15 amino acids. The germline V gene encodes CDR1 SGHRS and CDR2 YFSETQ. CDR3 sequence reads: CASSLGQRDNSPLHF. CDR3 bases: TGCGCCAGCAGCTTGGGGCAGCGCGATAATTCACCCCTCCACTTT.

The CDR3 spells CASSGGMHVYSGANVLTF. CDR3 in DNA: TGTGCCAGCAGTGGCGGAATGCACGTCTACTCTGGGGCCAACGTCCTGACTTTC. The chain employs TRBV28 and TRBJ2-6, with D unclear. V was shortened by 5 bases and J by 0 bases, with 17 bases between the two germline ends. This CDR3 spans 18 amino acids. CDR1 and CDR2 (germline): MDHEN, SYDVKM. Using reference TRBV28 and TRBJ2-6 for the parts outside the CDR3, the full variable domain is DVKVTQSSRYLVKRTGEKVFLECVQDMDHENMFWYRQDPGLGLRLIYFSYDVKMKEKGDIPEGYSVSREKKERFSLILESASTNQTSMYLCASSGGMHVYSGANVLTFGAGSRLTVL.

In DNA, the CDR3 is TGTGCCAGCAGCGTACTACTAGCGGGAGGCACAGATACGCAGTATTTT. Residues: CASSVLLAGGTDTQYF. This chain connects TRBV9 to TRBJ2-3, with 11 bases fitting TRBD2. V trimming: 1 base; J trimming: 1 base; junction bases outside the gene matches: 2. From germline, CDR1 is SGDLS and CDR2 YYNGEE. This CDR3 is 16 amino acids long.

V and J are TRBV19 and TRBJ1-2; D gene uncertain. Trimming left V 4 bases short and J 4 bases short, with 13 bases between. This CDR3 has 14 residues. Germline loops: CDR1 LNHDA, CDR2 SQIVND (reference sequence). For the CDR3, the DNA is TGTGCCAGTAGTAAACCACGGGAAGGCTATGGCTACACCTTC. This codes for CASSKPREGYGYTF.

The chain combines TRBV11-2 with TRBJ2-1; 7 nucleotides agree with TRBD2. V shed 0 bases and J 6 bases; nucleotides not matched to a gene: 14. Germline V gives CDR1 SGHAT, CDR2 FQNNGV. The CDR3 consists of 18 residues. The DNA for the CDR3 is TGTGCCAGCAGCTTAGAGGGGGGAGGGCCCCTTTGGCTCAATGAGCAGTTCTTC. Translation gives CASSLEGGGPLWLNEQFF.

The CDR3 DNA is TGTGCCAGCAGATCCGGGACAGGGGCGAATGAGCAGTTCTTC. The encoded protein is CASRSGTGANEQFF. V and J are TRBV11-2 and TRBJ2-1, with 10 bases aligning to TRBD1. This CDR3 contains 14 residues. CDR1 and CDR2 from the germline V gene are SGHAT and FQNNGV. With 6 bases clipped from V and 7 bases from J, the junction kept 6 bases outside the gene matches.

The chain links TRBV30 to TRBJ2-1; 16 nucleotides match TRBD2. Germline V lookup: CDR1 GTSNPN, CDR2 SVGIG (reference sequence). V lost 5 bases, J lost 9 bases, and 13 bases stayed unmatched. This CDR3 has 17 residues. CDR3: CAWAGTSGRAFPGEQFF. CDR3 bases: TGTGCCTGGGCAGGGACTAGCGGGAGGGCCTTTCCTGGTGAGCAGTTCTTC. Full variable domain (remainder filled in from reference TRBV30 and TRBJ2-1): SQTIHQWPATLVQPVGSPLSLECTVEGTSNPNLYWYRQAAGRGLQLLFYSVGIGQISSEVPQNLSASRPQDRQFILSSKKLLLSDSGFYLCAWAGTSGRAFPGEQFFGPGTRLTVL.

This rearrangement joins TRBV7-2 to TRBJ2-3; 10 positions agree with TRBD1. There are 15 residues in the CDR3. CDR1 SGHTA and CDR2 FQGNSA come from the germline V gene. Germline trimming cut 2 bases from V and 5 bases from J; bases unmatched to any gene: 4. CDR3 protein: CASSLNGQGGDTQYF. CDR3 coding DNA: TGTGCCAGCAGCTTAAATGGACAGGGGGGAGATACGCAGTATTTT.

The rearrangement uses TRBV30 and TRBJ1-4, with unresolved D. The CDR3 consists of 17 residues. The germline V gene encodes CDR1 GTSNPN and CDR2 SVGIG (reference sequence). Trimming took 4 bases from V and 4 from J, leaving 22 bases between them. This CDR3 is CAWIPRSMGGLNEKLFF. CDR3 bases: TGTGCCTGGATCCCTAGGTCGATGGGAGGACTTAATGAAAAACTGTTTTTT.

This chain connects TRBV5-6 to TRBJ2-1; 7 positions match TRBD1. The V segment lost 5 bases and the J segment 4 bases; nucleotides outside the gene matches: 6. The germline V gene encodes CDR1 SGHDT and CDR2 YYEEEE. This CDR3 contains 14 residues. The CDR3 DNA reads TGTGCCAGCAGAATCCGGGACAGATACAATGAGCAGTTCTTC. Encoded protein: CASRIRDRYNEQFF.

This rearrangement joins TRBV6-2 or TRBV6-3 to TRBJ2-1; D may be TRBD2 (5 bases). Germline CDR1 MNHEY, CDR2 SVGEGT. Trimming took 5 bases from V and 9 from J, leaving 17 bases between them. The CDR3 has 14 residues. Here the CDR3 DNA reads TGTGCCAGCAGTCGCACCAACCAACTAGGTGAGCAGTTCTTC. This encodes CASSRTNQLGEQFF.

The CDR3 nucleotides read TGCGCCAGCAGTGGGACTAGCGGGAGTATCGCCTACAATGAGCAGTTCTTC. Amino acids: CASSGTSGSIAYNEQFF. V and J are TRBV10-2 and TRBJ2-1; 13 nucleotides line up with TRBD2. V shed 4 bases and J 2 bases; nucleotides not matched to a gene: 5. The CDR3 length is 17 residues. In germline, CDR1 is WSHSY, CDR2 SAAADI.

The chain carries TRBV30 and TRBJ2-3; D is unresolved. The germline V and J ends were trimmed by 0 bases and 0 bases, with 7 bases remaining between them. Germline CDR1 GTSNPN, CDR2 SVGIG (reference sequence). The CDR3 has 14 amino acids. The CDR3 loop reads CAWSVALSTDTQYF. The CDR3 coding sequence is TGTGCCTGGAGTGTGGCCCTTAGCACAGATACGCAGTATTTT.